The 7 T cell receptor beta chains below were found in one sample sequenced in a study of brain T cells in children with intractable seizures. Time point given: blood from clinic visit 5 months post-surgery; TSC patient then seizure free. TCRdb's copy holds only in-frame clones and misses some; the assay was immunoSEQ multiplex PCR. The sample contains 300,000 to 400,000 clones, roughly 92% of which appear only once. Here the sequenced sample was peripheral blood, taken about 5 months after surgery. The receptors stem from a boy less than two years old with tuberous sclerosis and intractable seizures.

A remark on this clone: Compared with germline, one end of the junction differs, possibly owing to a read error. The rearrangement joins TRBV6-1 to TRBJ1-1; a weak D match, TRBD1 (5 bases). CDR1 is MNHNS and CDR2 is SASEGT in the germline V gene. The CDR3 has 18 residues. CDR3 bases: TGTGCCAGCAGCGAAGGGGCCGGGAGGGTTGATTGGAACACTGAAGCTTTCTTT. Amino acids: CASSEGAGRVDWNTEAFF.

This rearrangement joins TRBV9 to TRBJ2-3; 10 nucleotides match TRBD2. The CDR3 totals 18 residues. J was trimmed by 0 bases and V by 0 bases; bases with no gene match: 7. CDR1 SGDLS and CDR2 YYNGEE come from the germline V gene. The CDR3 loop reads CASSVVPSGGLSTDTQYF. CDR3 nucleotides: TGTGCCAGCAGCGTAGTGCCTAGCGGGGGCCTTAGCACAGATACGCAGTATTTT.

CDR3 nucleotide sequence: TGTGCCAGTAGTATAGGGGAGGGCCGGGGCTACACCTTC. Protein: CASSIGEGRGYTF. The chain employs TRBV19 and TRBJ1-2; D is uncertain. The ends were cut back, 1 base at V and 8 bases at J, with 11 bases in the middle. Germline V gene lookup returns CDR1 LNHDA and CDR2 SQIVND (reference sequence). This CDR3 has 13 residues.

The chain links TRBV6-1 to TRBJ2-2, with 12 bases that match TRBD2. The J segment lost 0 bases and the V segment lost 4 bases, leaving 6 bases of the junction unmatched. This CDR3 spans 18 amino acids. Germline CDR1 reads MNHNS; CDR2 reads SASEGT. CDR3 loop: CASSGKGLAGPNTGELFF. The CDR3 DNA is TGTGCCAGCAGTGGCAAGGGACTAGCGGGTCCGAACACCGGGGAGCTGTTTTTT.

The chain links TRBV7-2 to TRBJ2-7; 7 bases agree with TRBD1. Germline CDR1 SGHTA, CDR2 FQGNSA. Trimming removed 4 bases from V and 4 bases from J; junction bases left unmatched: 7. The CDR3 loop spans 14 amino acids. The CDR3 spells CASSSRQGIYEQYF. Here the CDR3 DNA reads TGTGCCAGCAGCTCCCGACAGGGTATTTACGAGCAGTACTTC.

V gene TRBV7-2 combines with J gene TRBJ2-1, with TRBD2 identical over 8 bases. The CDR3 contains 14 residues. After removal of 6 bases from V and 8 bases from J, the junction contained 9 bases not matched to a gene. CDR1 and CDR2 from the germline V gene are SGHTA and FQGNSA. This CDR3 is CASSFEGLDHEQFF. Here the CDR3 DNA reads TGTGCCAGCAGTTTTGAGGGACTAGACCATGAGCAGTTCTTC.

The chain employs TRBV28 and TRBJ2-7, with D possibly TRBD2 on 5 matching bases. Trimming left V 2 bases short and J 0 bases short, with 11 bases between. This CDR3 contains 15 residues. In germline, CDR1 is MDHEN, CDR2 SYDVKM. The CDR3 loop reads CASSLRRLSSYEQYF. CDR3 nucleotides: TGTGCCAGCAGTTTACGGAGGCTCAGCTCCTACGAGCAGTACTTC.